This entry describes one T cell receptor (beta chain). The junction had 10 bases not matched to a gene; V was cut back by 4 bases and J by 0 bases. CDR1 SGHTS and CDR2 YDEGEE come from the germline V gene. The CDR3 has 18 residues. The data were obtained in a study of control samples from healthy donors and cancer patients. Assay used: immunoSEQ multiplex PCR; TCRdb lists only in-frame clones, some missing. The repertoire includes roughly 55,000 clones, about 92% of them detected once, and 1.5% to 2% sits in the top ten. This TCR was recovered from a man aged 35 to 55 with colorectal cancer. The chain is built from TRBV5-8 and TRBJ2-6; TRBD1 matches at 7 bases. The source material was PBMCs. The CDR3 DNA is TGTGCCAGCAGCAGACCCGGGACAGCAAGCTCTGGGGCCAACGTCCTGACTTTC. It is translated as CASSRPGTASSGANVLTF.